A selection of T cell receptor beta chains follows, all from one sample in a study of CD8+CD57+ T cells in acquired aplastic anemia. One entry per CDR3 protein, called by TCRdb with MiXCR from the reads. The sample lists roughly 420,000 distinct CDR3 sequences, approximately 70% seen once, with 3% to 5% in the top ten. The sequenced material came from sorted CD4+, CD8+, or CD8+CD57+ T cells (not recorded which) from PBMCs. The receptors derive from a human donor in good health, serving as a control. CDR3s include the opening cysteine and the closing phenylalanine or tryptophan. A D gene is named only where the DNA matches it firmly. The size of a clone is reported for some rows only, either as once, few or many, or as a class for expanded clones.

size	V	D	J	DNA	CDR3
many	TRBV6-1	.	TRBJ1-6	TGTGCCAGCAGTGAAACGTCGAGGAATTCACCCCTCCACTTT	CASSETSRNSPLHF
.	TRBV5-8	.	TRBJ1-2	TGTGCCAGCAGCTTCCGTCAGGGATATGGCTACACCTTC	CASSFRQGYGYTF
.	TRBV7-2	.	TRBJ2-2	TGTGCCAGCAGTCTGGTACCAAACGCCGGCGAGCTGTTTTTT	CASSLVPNAGELFF
.	TRBV5-1	.	TRBJ1-2	TGCGCCAGCAGCTTGGAAGCGGGGGCCTTTGGCTACACCTTC	CASSLEAGAFGYTF
many	TRBV10-3	.	TRBJ1-2	TGTGCCATCAGTGAGTCGAGGGATGGCTACACCTTC	CAISESRDGYTF
.	TRBV12-3/TRBV12-4	.	TRBJ1-1	TGTGCCAGCGGTACAACTAAAGCAGTTACACCGGACGGCAGCTTCAGCACTGAAGCTTTCTTT	CASGTTKAVTPDGSFSTEAFF
.	TRBV25-1	.	TRBJ1-2	TGTGCCAGCAGTGACGAGGTTGGGGCGTCGGTACTCGGCTACACCTTC	CASSDEVGASVLGYTF
once	TRBV20-1	TRBD2	TRBJ2-1	TGCAGTGCTAGAGGCGGGACTAGCGGGGGCGCACCCGCGAATGAGCAGTTCTTC	CSARGGTSGGAPANEQFF
.	TRBV7-9	.	TRBJ2-7	TGTGCCAGCAGCTTAGAGAGCGGGCAGTACTTC	CASSLESGQYF
many	TRBV3-1	.	TRBJ1-2	TGTGCCAGCAGCCAGGAAGCCTTCTATGGCTACACCTTC	CASSQEAFYGYTF
once	TRBV12-3/TRBV12-4	.	TRBJ1-6	TGTGCCAGCAGGCGACCAGGATCACCCCTCCACTTT	CASRRPGSPLHF
.	TRBV4-3	.	TRBJ2-5	TGCGCCAGCAGCCAAGGGAGCGGACTCCAAGAGACCCAGTACTTC	CASSQGSGLQETQYF
.	TRBV5-1	TRBD1	TRBJ1-1	TGCGCCAGCAGCTTCAGGGGGGAGTCTAAAGCTTTCTTT	CASSFRGESKAFF
.	TRBV7-9	TRBD2	TRBJ2-3	TGCGCCAGCAGCCTGAGGGCTAGCGGGGGGGCGAGAGATACGCAGTATTTT	CASSLRASGGARDTQYF
.	TRBV20-1	.	TRBJ1-1	TGCAGTGCTCGGACGGGTAGGGGTGAAGCTTTCTTT	CSARTGRGEAFF
.	TRBV5-1	.	TRBJ2-3	TGCGCCAGCAGCTTGGGGGTGAGGGACGAAGATACGCAGTATTTT	CASSLGVRDEDTQYF
.	TRBV11-1	TRBD1	TRBJ1-5	TGTGCCAGCAGCCCCCTCCGGGACAGGGGGACCCAGCCCCAGCATTTT	CASSPLRDRGTQPQHF
.	TRBV24-1	TRBD2	TRBJ2-3	TGTGCCACCAGTACGCGACTAGCGGGAGGGACAGATACGCAGTATTTT	CATSTRLAGGTDTQYF
.	TRBV7-2	.	TRBJ1-4	TGTGCCAGCAGCCCCTCCTTGGCAACTAATGAAAAACTGTTTTTT	CASSPSLATNEKLFF
many	TRBV2	.	TRBJ2-5	TGTGCCAGCAGTACGACGGATTACCAAGAGACCCAGTACTTC	CASSTTDYQETQYF
.	TRBV7-2	.	TRBJ1-2	TGCGCCAGCAGCTTAGCCCCGGGGAGAGAGACCCAGTTC	CASSLAPGRETQF
.	TRBV20-1	.	TRBJ2-4	TGCAGTGCTTCCGCGAGGGAGAACATTCAGTACTTC	CSASARENIQYF
many	TRBV7-2	.	TRBJ2-3	TGTGCCAGCAGCTTAAAGGCGGGACACACAGATACGCAGTATTTT	CASSLKAGHTDTQYF
.	TRBV7-2	.	TRBJ1-2	TGTGCCAGCAGCCAAGGGGGACGGAGATATGGCGACACCTTC	CASSQGGRRYGDTF
.	TRBV29-1	.	TRBJ2-7	TGCAGCGCCACTAAGGCCGGCACGTCCCCTTACGAGCAGTACTTC	CSATKAGTSPYEQYF
many	TRBV7-8	.	TRBJ1-1	TGTGCCAGCAGCTCCCTAGGGGGCACTGAAGCTTTCTTT	CASSSLGGTEAFF
.	TRBV19	TRBD1	TRBJ1-1	TGTGCCAGTAGTCTAGACAGGGTCGGCACTGAAGCTTTCTTT	CASSLDRVGTEAFF
.	TRBV5-1	TRBD2	TRBJ2-3	TGTGCCAGCAGCCCGCGGGGGAGCACAACTACGCAGTATTTT	CASSPRGSTTTQYF
many	TRBV18	TRBD1	TRBJ1-6	TGTGCCAGCTCTACCGGGACAGGCAGGATAGGGGCCCTCCACTTT	CASSTGTGRIGALHF
.	TRBV11-1	TRBD1	TRBJ2-7	TGTGCCAGGATCCGGGACAGGGAGCCCTACGAGCAGTACTTC	CARIRDREPYEQYF
.	TRBV7-9	.	TRBJ1-1	TGTGCCAGCAGCTTACGACGCGAGTCTGGCTACACTTTCTTT	CASSLRRESGYTFF
.	TRBV7-3	.	TRBJ1-2	TGTGCCAGCAGCTTGGGCGGTGATAACTCTGGCTACTTCTTC	CASSLGGDNSGYFF
many	TRBV6-6	.	TRBJ1-2	TGTGCCAGCAGAGAGCTCAGGGGCTATGGCTACACCTTC	CASRELRGYGYTF
.	TRBV20-1	.	TRBJ2-5	TGCAGTGCTAGAGTTGGGGGAGAGACCCAGTACTTC	CSARVGGETQYF
.	TRBV20-1	.	TRBJ2-1	TGTAGTGCCCCAGGGGTGAGTTTTCCGCTCAATGAGCGGTTCTTC	CSAPGVSFPLNERFF
.	TRBV29-1	.	TRBJ1-2	TGCAGCGTTGCAGGGTTTAACTATGGCTACACCTTC	CSVAGFNYGYTF
.	TRBV6-1	TRBD2	TRBJ2-5	TGTGCCAGCAGTACAGCGGGGGGCCATGTCACGCAAGAGACCCAGTACTTC	CASSTAGGHVTQETQYF
.	TRBV24-1	.	TRBJ2-3	TGTGCCAGCAGCCTACAGCGCTCCTACGATCAGCAGTATTTT	CASSLQRSYDQQYF
.	TRBV9	.	TRBJ1-6	TGTGCCAGCAGCGTATCCGGAGCCCAAAATTCACCCCTCCACTTT	CASSVSGAQNSPLHF
once	TRBV2	.	TRBJ2-5	TGTGCCAGCAGCCGGGACCGGGAAGAGAATCAGCCCTTC	CASSRDREENQPF
.	TRBV20-1	TRBD1	TRBJ1-1	TGCAGTACTCACGGACAGGGGAGGAGGGAAGCTTTCTTT	CSTHGQGRREAFF
.	TRBV7-8	.	TRBJ2-7	TGTGCCAGCAGTCGGGAGTCCTACGAGCAGTACTTC	CASSRESYEQYF
.	TRBV6-1	TRBD2	TRBJ2-1	TGTGCCAGCAGTGGTAGCGGGGGGGCCTCTGGCGAGCAGTTCTTC	CASSGSGGASGEQFF
.	TRBV10-2	.	TRBJ1-2	TGCGCCAGCAGCGAGGTGGGGTTATATGGCCACACCTTC	CASSEVGLYGHTF
.	TRBV29-1	TRBD2	TRBJ2-7	TGCAGTGCTACTCCCGCCAGCGGGAGCTCCTACGAGCAGTACTTC	CSATPASGSSYEQYF
.	TRBV20-1	TRBD2	TRBJ2-7	TGTAGTGCTAGCGGGAGCAGAGCCTACGAGCAGTACTTC	CSASGSRAYEQYF
.	TRBV5-1	.	TRBJ2-2	.	CASSLVGQGTFF
many	TRBV2	.	TRBJ1-5	TGTGCCAGCGGTGAGGCATACGGCCAGCCCCAGCATTTT	CASGEAYGQPQHF
.	TRBV9	.	TRBJ2-3	TGTGCCAGCAGCGTAGGTGCGGGGTGGGCAGATACGCAGTATTTT	CASSVGAGWADTQYF
.	TRBV10-3	TRBD1	TRBJ2-7	TGTGCCACGGGGACAGGGCGAAGGGTCGACCAGTACTTC	CATGTGRRVDQYF
.	TRBV7-2	TRBD1	TRBJ2-5	TGTGCCAGCAGTACAGGGGGAGAGACCCAGTACGAGCGGTACTTC	CASSTGGETQYERYF
.	TRBV6-2/TRBV6-3	TRBD2	TRBJ2-7	TGTGCCAGATCGAGGGGCGCGGGGGTCTCCTACGAGCAGTACTTC	CARSRGAGVSYEQYF
.	TRBV20-1	.	TRBJ1-1	TGCAGTGCTGACAAGGGCAGGGTCAGCAAAGCTTTCTTT	CSADKGRVSKAFF
.	TRBV11-2	.	TRBJ1-3	TGTGCCAGCAGCTTAGGGTCAGGCGCTGGAAACACCATATATTTT	CASSLGSGAGNTIYF
.	TRBV20-1	TRBD1	TRBJ2-3	TGCAGTGCTAGAGATTGGGCGACAGGGCACACAGATACGCAGTATTTT	CSARDWATGHTDTQYF